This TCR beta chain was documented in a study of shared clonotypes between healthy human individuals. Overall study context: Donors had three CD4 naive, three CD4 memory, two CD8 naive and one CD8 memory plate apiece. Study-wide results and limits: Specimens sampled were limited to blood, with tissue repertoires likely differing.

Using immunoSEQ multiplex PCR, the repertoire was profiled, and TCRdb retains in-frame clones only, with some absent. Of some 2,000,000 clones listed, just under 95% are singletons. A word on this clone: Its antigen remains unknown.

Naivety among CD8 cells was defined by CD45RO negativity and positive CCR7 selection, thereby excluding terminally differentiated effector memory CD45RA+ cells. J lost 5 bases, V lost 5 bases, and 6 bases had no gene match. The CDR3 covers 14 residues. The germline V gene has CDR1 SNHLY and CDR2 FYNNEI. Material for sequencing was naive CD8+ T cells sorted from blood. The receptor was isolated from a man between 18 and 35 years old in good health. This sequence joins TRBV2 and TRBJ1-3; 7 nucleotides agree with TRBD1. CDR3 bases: TGTGCCAGCAGTTCTACAGGGGCCCGAAACACCATATATTTT. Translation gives CASSSTGARNTIYF. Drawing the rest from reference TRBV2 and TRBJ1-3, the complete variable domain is EPEVTQTPSHQVTQMGQEVILRCVPISNHLYFYWYRQILGQKVEFLVSFYNNEISEKSEIFDDQFSVERPDGSNFTLKIRSTKLEDSAMYFCASSSTGARNTIYFGEGSWLTVV.